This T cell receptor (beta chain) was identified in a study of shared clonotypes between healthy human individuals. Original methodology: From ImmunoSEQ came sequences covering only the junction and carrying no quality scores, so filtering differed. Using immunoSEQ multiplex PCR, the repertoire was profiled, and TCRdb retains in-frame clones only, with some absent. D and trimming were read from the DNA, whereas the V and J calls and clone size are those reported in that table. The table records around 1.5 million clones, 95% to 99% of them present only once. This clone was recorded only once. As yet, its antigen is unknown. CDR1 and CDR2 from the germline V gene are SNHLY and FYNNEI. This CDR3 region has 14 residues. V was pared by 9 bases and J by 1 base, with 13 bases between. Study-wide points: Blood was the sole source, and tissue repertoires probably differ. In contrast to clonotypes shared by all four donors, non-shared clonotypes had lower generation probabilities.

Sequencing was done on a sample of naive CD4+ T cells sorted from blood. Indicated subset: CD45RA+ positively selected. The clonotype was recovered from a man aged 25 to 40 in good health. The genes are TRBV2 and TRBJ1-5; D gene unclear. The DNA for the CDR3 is TGTGCCAGTAATGACGGGAGAAGCAATCAGCCCCAGCATTTT. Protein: CASNDGRSNQPQHF.